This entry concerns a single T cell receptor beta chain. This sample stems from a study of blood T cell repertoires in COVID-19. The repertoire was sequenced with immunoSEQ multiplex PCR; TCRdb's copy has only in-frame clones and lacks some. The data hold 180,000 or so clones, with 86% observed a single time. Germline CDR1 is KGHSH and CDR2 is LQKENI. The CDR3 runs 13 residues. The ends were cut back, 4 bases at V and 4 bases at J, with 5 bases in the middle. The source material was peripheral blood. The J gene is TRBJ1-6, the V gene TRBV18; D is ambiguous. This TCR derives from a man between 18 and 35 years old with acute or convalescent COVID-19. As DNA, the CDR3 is TGTGCCAGCTCACTTACTTATAATTCACCCCTCCACTTT. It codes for CASSLTYNSPLHF. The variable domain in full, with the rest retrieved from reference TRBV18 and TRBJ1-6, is NAGVMQNPRHLVRRRGQEARLRCSPMKGHSHVYWYRQLPEEGLKFMVYLQKENIIDESGMPKERFSAEFPKEGPSILRIQQVVRGDSAAYFCASSLTYNSPLHFGNGTRLTVT.